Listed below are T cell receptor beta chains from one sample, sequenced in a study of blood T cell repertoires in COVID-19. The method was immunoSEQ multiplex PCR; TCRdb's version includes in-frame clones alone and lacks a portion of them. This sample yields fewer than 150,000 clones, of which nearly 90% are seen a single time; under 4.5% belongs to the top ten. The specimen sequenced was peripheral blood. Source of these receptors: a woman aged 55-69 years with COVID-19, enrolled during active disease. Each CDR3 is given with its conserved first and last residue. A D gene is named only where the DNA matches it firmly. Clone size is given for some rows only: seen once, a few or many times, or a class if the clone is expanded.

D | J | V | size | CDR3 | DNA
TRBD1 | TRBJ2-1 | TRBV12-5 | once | CASGLVTGQGAIFENNEQFF | TGTGCTAGTGGTTTGGTAACTGGACAGGGGGCGATTTTTGAGAACAATGAGCAGTTCTTC
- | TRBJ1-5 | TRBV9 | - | CASSVDAGGGNQPQHF | TGTGCCAGCAGCGTAGATGCCGGGGGGGGTAATCAGCCCCAGCATTTT
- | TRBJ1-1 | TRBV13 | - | CASSRGELNTEAFF | TGTGCCAGCAGCCGAGGAGAGTTGAACACTGAAGCTTTCTTT
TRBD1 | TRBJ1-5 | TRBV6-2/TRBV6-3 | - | CASSYSRGTGYSVSNQPQHF | TGTGCCAGCAGTTACTCTAGGGGGACAGGGTATTCGGTTAGCAATCAGCCCCAGCATTTT
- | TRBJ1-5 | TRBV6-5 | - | CASSYSGAGQPQHF | TGTGCCAGCAGTTACTCGGGGGCCGGTCAGCCCCAGCATTTT
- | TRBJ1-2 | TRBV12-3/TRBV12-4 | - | CASTRARLDGYTF | TGTGCCAGCACGAGGGCGCGGTTAGATGGCTACACCTTC
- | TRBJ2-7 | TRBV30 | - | CAWSEGTPPYEQYF | TGTGCCTGGAGTGAAGGGACACCACCCTACGAGCAGTACTTC
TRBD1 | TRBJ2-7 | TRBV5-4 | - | CASSDRKTGTAFSYEQYF | TGTGCCAGCAGCGATAGGAAAACCGGGACAGCGTTCTCCTACGAGCAGTACTTC
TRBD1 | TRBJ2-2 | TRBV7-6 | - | CASSLIGTGTPGELFF | TGTGCCAGCAGCTTAATAGGGACAGGGACCCCCGGGGAGCTGTTTTTT
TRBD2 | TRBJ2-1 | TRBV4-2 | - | CASSQDFASGGYNEQFF | TGTGCCAGCAGCCAAGATTTCGCTAGCGGGGGGTACAATGAGCAGTTCTTC
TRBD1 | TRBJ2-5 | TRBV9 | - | CASSDDRGLETQYF | TGTGCCAGCAGCGACGACAGGGGGCTAGAGACCCAGTACTTC
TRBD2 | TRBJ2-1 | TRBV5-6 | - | CASTLTSGGALAYNEQFF | TGTGCCAGCACCCTGACTAGCGGGGGGGCTTTAGCCTACAATGAGCAGTTCTTC
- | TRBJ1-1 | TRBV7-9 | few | CASSLEEGWDTEAFF | TGTGCCAGCAGCTTAGAGGAGGGTTGGGACACTGAAGCTTTCTTT
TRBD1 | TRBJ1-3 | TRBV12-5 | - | CASGRDRGNTIYF | TGTGCTAGTGGCAGGGACAGGGGAAACACCATATATTTT
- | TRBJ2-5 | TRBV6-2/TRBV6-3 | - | CASSYSTGRQETQYF | TGTGCCAGCAGTTACTCAACAGGGCGTCAAGAGACCCAGTACTTC
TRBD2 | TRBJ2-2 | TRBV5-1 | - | CASSPRTSGGTGELFF | TGCGCCAGCAGCCCGAGGACTAGCGGGGGCACCGGGGAGCTGTTTTTT
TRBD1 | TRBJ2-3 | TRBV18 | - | CASSPDGGQGRDTQYF | TGTGCCAGCTCACCCGACGGGGGACAGGGCCGAGATACGCAGTATTTT
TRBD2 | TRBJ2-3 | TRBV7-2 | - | CASSLAQAGGWTDTQYF | TGTGCCAGCAGCTTAGCGCAAGCGGGGGGGTGGACAGATACGCAGTATTTT
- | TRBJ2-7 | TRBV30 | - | CAWTIRGRGKSYEQYF | TGTGCCTGGACCATCCGGGGCAGGGGAAAATCCTACGAGCAGTACTTC
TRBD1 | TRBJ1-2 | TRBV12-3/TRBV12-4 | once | CASTQGQDYGYTF | TGTGCCAGCACCCAGGGACAGGACTATGGCTACACCTTC
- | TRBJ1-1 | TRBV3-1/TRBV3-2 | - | CASSQGFQGRVNTEAFF | TGTGCCAGCAGCCAAGGGTTCCAGGGGAGGGTGAACACTGAAGCTTTCTTT
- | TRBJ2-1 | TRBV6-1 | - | CASSEFRPGGYNEQFF | TGTGCCAGCAGTGAATTCCGACCTGGAGGCTACAATGAGCAGTTCTTC
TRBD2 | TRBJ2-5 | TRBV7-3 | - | CASSLMGGSGDQETQYF | TGTGCCAGCAGCTTAATGGGAGGTAGCGGGGACCAAGAGACCCAGTACTTC
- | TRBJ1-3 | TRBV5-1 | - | CASSLGDTREDIYF | TGCGCCAGCAGCTTGGGGGACACTCGGGAGGACATATATTTT
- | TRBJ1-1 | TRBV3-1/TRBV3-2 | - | CASSRTGLWMNTEAFF | TGTGCCAGCAGCCGAACAGGGTTGTGGATGAACACTGAAGCTTTCTTT
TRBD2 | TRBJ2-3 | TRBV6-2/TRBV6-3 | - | CASSYSSGVNTDTQYF | TGTGCCAGCAGTTATAGTAGCGGGGTTAACACAGATACGCAGTATTTT
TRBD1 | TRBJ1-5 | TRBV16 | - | CASSRLQGVGQPQHF | TGTGCCAGCAGCCGCCTACAGGGGGTGGGGCAGCCCCAGCATTTT
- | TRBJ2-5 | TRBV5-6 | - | CASSLVTQETQYF | TGTGCCAGCAGCTTGGTTACACAAGAGACCCAGTACTTC
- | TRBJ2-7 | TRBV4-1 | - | CASSQGTWGVIEQYF | TGCGCCAGCAGCCAAGGGACCTGGGGGGTTATCGAGCAGTACTTC
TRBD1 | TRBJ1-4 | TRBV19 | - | CASNQGQGRPEKLFF | TGTGCCAGTAATCAGGGACAGGGACGACCTGAAAAACTGTTTTTT
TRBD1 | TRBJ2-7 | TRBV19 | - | CASSISTGGYEQYF | TGTGCCAGTAGTATTTCGACAGGGGGCTACGAGCAGTACTTC
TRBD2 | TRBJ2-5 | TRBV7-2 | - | CASSLGLGGGNF | TGTGCCAGCAGCTTAGGGTTGGGCGGGGGTAACTTC
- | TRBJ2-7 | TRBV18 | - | CASSPPGSNEQYF | TGTGCCAGCTCACCCCCCGGTTCGAACGAGCAGTACTTC
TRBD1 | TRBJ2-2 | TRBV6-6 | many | CASSRALNHRDRGDTGELFF | TGTGCCAGCAGCCGCGCCTTAAATCACCGGGACAGGGGGGACACCGGGGAGCTGTTTTTT
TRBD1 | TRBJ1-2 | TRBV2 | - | CASRDRELARYGYTF | TGTGCCAGCCGGGACAGGGAGTTAGCTCGTTATGGCTACACCTTC
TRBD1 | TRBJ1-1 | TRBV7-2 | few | CASTKGTGSEAFF | TGTGCCAGCACAAAGGGGACAGGGTCTGAAGCTTTCTTT
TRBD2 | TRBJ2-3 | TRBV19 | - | CASSIDQRGGQGSDTQYF | TGTGCCAGTAGTATAGACCAGCGGGGGGGCCAGGGATCCGATACGCAGTATTTT
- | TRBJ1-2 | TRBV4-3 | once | CASSHPWGRHYGYTF | TGCGCCAGCAGCCATCCCTGGGGGCGGCACTATGGCTACACCTTC
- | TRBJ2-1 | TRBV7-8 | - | CASSQVYVGNHNEQFF | TGTGCCAGCAGCCAAGTATACGTCGGGAATCACAATGAGCAGTTCTTC
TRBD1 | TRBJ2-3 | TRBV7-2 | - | CASQGRQGPQYF | TGTGCCAGCCAAGGAAGACAGGGCCCGCAGTATTTT
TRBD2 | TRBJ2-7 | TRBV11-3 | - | CASSFGAGAAYEQYF | TGTGCCAGCAGCTTCGGAGCGGGGGCCGCCTACGAGCAGTACTTC
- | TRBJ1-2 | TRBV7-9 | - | CASSFGAGGYTF | TGTGCCAGCAGCTTCGGAGCCGGGGGCTACACCTTC